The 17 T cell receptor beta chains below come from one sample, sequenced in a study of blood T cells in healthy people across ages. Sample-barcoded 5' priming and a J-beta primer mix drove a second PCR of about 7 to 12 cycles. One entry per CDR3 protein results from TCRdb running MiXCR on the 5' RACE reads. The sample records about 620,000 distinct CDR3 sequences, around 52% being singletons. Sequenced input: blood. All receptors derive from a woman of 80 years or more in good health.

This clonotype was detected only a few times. The CDR3 coding sequence is TGCGCCAGCAGCTTGGTGCCAGGGAGTCAGGACCGCACCTTC. Translating it yields CASSLVPGSQDRTF. The chain recombines TRBV5-1 with TRBJ1-2; weak D call: TRBD1 (5 bases). V was shortened by 0 bases and J by 13 bases, with 19 bases between the two germline ends. The CDR3 sequence is 14 residues long. CDR1 and CDR2 from the germline V gene are SGHRS and YFSETQ.

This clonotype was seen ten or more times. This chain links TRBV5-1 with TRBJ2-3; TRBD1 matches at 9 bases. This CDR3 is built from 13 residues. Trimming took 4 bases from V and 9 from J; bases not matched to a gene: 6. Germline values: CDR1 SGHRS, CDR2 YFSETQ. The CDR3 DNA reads TGCGCCAGCAGCGAGGGACAGGGAGACACGCAGTATTTT. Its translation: CASSEGQGDTQYF.

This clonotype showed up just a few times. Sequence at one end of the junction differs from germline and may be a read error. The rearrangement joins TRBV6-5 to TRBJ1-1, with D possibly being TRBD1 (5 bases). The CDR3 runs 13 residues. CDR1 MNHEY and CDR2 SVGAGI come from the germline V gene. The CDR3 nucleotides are TGTGCCAGCAGTCGGAACGGGGGAGCTGAAGCTTTTTTT. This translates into CASSRNGGAEAFF.

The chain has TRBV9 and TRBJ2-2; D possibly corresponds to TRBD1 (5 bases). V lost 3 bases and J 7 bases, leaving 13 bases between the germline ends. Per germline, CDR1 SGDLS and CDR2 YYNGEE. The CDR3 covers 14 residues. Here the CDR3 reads CASSEQVGDGELFF. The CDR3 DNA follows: TGTGCCAGCAGCGAACAGGTTGGGGACGGGGAGCTGTTTTTT.

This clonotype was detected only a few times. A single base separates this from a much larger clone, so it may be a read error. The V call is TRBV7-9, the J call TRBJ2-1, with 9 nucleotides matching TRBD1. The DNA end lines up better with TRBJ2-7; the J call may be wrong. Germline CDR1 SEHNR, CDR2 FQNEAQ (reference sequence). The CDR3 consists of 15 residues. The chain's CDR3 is CASSLDRGPHNEQYF. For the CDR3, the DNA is TGTGCCAGCAGCTTAGACAGGGGGCCACACAATGAGCAGTACTTC.

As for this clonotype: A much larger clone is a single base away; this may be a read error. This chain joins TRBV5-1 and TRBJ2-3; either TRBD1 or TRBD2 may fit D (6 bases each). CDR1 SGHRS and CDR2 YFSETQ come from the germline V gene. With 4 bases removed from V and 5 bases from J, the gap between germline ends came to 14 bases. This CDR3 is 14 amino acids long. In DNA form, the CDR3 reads TGCGCCAGCAGCGTGGGGAGGACAGAAGATACGCAGTATTTT. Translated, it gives CASSVGRTEDTQYF.

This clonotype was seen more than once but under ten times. In nucleotides, the CDR3 is TGCAGCGGGACTGGGCGTGACACCGGGGAGCTGTTTTTT. Its protein is CSGTGRDTGELFF. The chain is built from TRBV29-1 and TRBJ2-2, with D perhaps matching TRBD2 (5 bases). This CDR3 spans 13 amino acids. Germline assignment: CDR1 SQVTM and CDR2 ANQGSEA. V lost 7 bases and J lost 3, with 12 bases in between.

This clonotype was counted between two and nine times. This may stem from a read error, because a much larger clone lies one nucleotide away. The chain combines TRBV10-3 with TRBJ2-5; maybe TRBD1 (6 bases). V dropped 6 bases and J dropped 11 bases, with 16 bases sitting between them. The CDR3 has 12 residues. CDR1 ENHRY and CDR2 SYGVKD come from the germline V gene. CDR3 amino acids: CAIRDTGYEQYF. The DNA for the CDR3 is TGTGCCATCAGGGACACAGGGTATGAGCAGTACTTC.

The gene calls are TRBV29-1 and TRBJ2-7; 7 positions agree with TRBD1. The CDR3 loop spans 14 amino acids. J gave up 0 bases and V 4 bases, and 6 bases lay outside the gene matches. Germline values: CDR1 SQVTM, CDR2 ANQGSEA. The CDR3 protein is CSVGVRGNSYEQYF. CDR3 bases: TGCAGCGTTGGAGTCAGGGGGAACTCCTACGAGCAGTACTTC.

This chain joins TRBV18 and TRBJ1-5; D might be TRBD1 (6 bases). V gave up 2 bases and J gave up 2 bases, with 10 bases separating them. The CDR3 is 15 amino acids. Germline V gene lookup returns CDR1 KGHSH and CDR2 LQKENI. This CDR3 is CASSPGRGGNQPQHF. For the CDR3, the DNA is TGTGCCAGCTCACCAGGCAGGGGTGGCAATCAGCCCCAGCATTTT.

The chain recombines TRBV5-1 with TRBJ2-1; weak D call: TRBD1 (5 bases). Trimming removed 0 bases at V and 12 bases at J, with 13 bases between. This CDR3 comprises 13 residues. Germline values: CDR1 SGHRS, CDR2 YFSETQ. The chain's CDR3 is CASSLAPRVGQFF. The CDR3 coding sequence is TGCGCCAGCAGCTTGGCGCCCAGGGTCGGGCAGTTCTTC.

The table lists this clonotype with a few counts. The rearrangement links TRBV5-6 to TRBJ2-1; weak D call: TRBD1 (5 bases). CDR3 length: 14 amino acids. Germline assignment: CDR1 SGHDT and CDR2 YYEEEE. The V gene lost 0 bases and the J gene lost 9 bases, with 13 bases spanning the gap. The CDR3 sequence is CASSLGMGQGEQFF. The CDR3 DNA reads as TGTGCCAGCAGCTTGGGTATGGGCCAGGGTGAGCAGTTCTTC.

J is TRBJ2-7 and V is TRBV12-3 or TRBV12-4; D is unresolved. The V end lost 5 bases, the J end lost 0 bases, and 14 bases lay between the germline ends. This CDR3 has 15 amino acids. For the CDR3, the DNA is TGTGCCAGCAGTATGATAAAAGGAACCTCCTACGAGCAGTACTTC. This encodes CASSMIKGTSYEQYF.

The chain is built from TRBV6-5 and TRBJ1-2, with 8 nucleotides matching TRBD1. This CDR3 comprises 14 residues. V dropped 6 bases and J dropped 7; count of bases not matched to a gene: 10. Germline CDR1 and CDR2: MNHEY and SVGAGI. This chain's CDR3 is CASSDATGAAGYTF. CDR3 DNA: TGTGCCAGCAGCGATGCGACAGGGGCCGCTGGCTACACCTTC.

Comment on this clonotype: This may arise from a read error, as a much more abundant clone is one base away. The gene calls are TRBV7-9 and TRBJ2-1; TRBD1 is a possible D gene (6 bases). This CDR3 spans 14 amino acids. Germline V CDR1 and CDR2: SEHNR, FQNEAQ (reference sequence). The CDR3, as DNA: TGTGCCAGCGGCTTAGCACAGGGCTACAATGAGCAGTTCTTC. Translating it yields CASGLAQGYNEQFF.

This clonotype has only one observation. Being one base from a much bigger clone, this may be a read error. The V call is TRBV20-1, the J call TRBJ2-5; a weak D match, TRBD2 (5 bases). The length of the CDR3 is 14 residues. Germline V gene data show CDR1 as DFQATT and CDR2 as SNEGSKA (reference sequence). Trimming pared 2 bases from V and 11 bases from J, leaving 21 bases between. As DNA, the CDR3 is TGCAGTGCTAGAATGGGAGTCTCCTACAATGAGCAGTACTTC. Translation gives CSARMGVSYNEQYF.

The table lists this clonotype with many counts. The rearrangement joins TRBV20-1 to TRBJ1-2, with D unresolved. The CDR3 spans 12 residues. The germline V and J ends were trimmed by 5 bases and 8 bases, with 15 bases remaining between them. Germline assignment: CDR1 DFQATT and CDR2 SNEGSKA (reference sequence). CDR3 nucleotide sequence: TGCAGTGCTGAAACATCGGCCGGGGGCTACACCTTC. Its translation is CSAETSAGGYTF.